This TCR beta chain emerged from a study of blood T cells in healthy people across ages. Study outcomes and limitations: With naive T cell percentage, TCR beta diversity showed a strong correlation.

Germline V gene data show CDR1 as MGHDK and CDR2 as SYGVNS. V lost 3 bases, J lost 9 bases, and 11 bases stayed unmatched. CDR3 length: 16 amino acids. Worth noting for this clonotype: The antigen is unknown.

A second PCR of roughly 7 to 11 cycles used a sample-barcoded 5' primer and a J-beta primer mix. TCRdb re-called the 5' RACE reads with MiXCR, one entry per CDR3 protein. This table has some 760,000 distinct CDR3 sequences, about 25% appearing once. These data also formed part of another study, on T cells of mothers and their children. That paper adds: Overlap in related mother-child pairs always slightly exceeded unrelated pairs, never significantly.

This TCR derives from a boy aged 10-17 years in good health. Input material: blood. The chain employs TRBV25-1 and TRBJ2-1, with 10 nucleotides matching TRBD2. The DNA of the CDR3 is TGTGCCAGCAGTGATCCTAAGGCTAGCGGGAGAGGTGAGCAGTTCTTC. Its translation: CASSDPKASGRGEQFF. Based on the CDR3 plus reference TRBV25-1 and TRBJ2-1, the full variable domain is EADIYQTPRYLVIGTGKKITLECSQTMGHDKMYWYQQDPGMELHLIHYSYGVNSTEKGDLSSESTVSRIRTEHFPLTLESARPSHTSQYLCASSDPKASGRGEQFFGPGTRLTVL.